This T cell receptor (beta chain) was sequenced for a study of blood T cell repertoires in COVID-19 (dated by TCRdb to between 2020 and 2021). Regarding the study in general: The collaborator samples originated in the United States, Italy and Spain and spanned the acute and convalescent phases of COVID-19. The prospective study material was composed of cDNA or gDNA derived from T cells, B-cell-depleted T cells, or PBMCs. Deeply sampled blood TCRbeta repertoires from subjects exposed to, actively infected with, or recovered from COVID-19 were included in the dataset. A freely available public database, intended as a resource for researchers studying the immune response to SARS-CoV-2, is where the repertoires were released. The samples were drawn from the first 160 participants of the ongoing ImmuneRACE study and from 1,200 or so subjects provided by 6 global collaborators. Sample metadata almost always included a de-identified subject ID, COVID-19 status, age in years and sex. Where HLA class I and class II types were available, the types were taken from metadata supplied by the sample provider, not from assay-based typing.

Taken from cysteine to phenylalanine, the CDR3 has 15 residues. The retained sequence is limited to the CDR3, 45 bases, with the frame set at the first base. The V and J ends are trimmed by 0 bases and 7 bases, leaving 10 bases between them. Looking up the germline V gene yields CDR1 LGHNA and CDR2 YNFKEQ. Whole blood was collected in K2EDTA tubes by collaborating institutions according to the institutions' own protocols. For TCRbeta analysis, collaborators shipped samples as frozen whole blood, isolated PBMCs, or DNA extracted from either of those sample types. Points on this clone: Which antigen it targets is not known. Per-nucleotide qualities are absent, and no much larger clonotype sits a single base away.

TCRbeta CDR3 regions were amplified from genomic DNA by means of the immunoSEQ Assay, a bias-controlled multiplex PCR. On the authors' methods: The number of nucleated cells in each sample was estimated by amplification of reference gene primers within the assay. Sequence reads were collapsed and filtered to measure the absolute abundance of every unique TCRbeta CDR3 rearrangement. Productive Simpson clonality was computed per sample as the square root of Simpson's diversity index over productive rearrangements. Imported from immuneACCESS, the table was reduced by TCRdb to in-frame sequences with V and J called. These copies leave out some clones; in studies compared against another copy, an unresolved V gene accounts for under half, and the cause of the remainder is not known. V, J and clone size reflect that table, while D and trimming were determined from the DNA. This sample has under 200,000 clones in its table, and 65% to 85% of those were observed once. The leading ten clones occupy approximately 11% of the sample.

General study outcomes and caveats: The amount of clinical and demographic metadata varied by source and participant and was provided uncurated.

This clonotype was sampled from a man in his 70s with active or convalescent COVID-19. The specimen was peripheral blood. The V and J segments used are TRBV4-2 and TRBJ1-6; the D gene is possibly TRBD1, with 6 bases matching. The CDR3 corresponds to CASSQDGGRNSPLHF. The nucleotides are TGTGCCAGCAGCCAAGATGGGGGCAGAAATTCACCCCTCCACTTT.